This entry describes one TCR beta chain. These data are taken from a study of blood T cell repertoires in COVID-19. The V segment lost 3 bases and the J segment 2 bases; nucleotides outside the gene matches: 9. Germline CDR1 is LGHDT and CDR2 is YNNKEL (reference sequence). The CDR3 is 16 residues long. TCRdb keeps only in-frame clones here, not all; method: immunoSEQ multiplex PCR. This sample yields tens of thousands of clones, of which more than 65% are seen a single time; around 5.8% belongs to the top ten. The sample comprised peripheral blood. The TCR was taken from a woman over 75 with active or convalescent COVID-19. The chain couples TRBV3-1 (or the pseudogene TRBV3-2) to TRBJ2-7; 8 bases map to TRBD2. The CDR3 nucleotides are TGTGCCAGCAGCCAGGCGGGAGGCAGGGCAACCTACGAGCAGTACTTC. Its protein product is CASSQAGGRATYEQYF.